These T cell receptor beta chains were read from a single sample in a study of CD8 T cells in ankylosing spondylitis. TCRdb analysed the 5' RACE reads with MiXCR anew, one entry per CDR3 protein. The top ten clones hold roughly 3.3% of a sample with more than 500,000 distinct CDR3 sequences, roughly 5.3% of them seen once. Sample: blood, either unsorted or a sorted T cell fraction (not recorded which). These receptors all come from a male donor with ankylosing spondylitis. Each CDR3 is given with its conserved first and last residue. The D gene is left open where the match is weak. Clone sizes are given selectively: once, few, many, or a class where the clone is expanded.

v_gene	j_gene	d_gene	abundance	CDR3nt	CDR3aa
TRBV11-2	TRBJ2-1	-	many	TGTGCCAGCAGCTTAGGCATCACTTCCAATGAGCAGTTCTTC	CASSLGITSNEQFF
TRBV28	TRBJ2-7	-	many	TGTGCCGAATGCGGGCCGAGGGTCGCCTACGAGCAGTACTTC	CAECGPRVAYEQYF
TRBV18	TRBJ2-7	-	many	TGTGCCAGCTCACCCCTGCAAACAGGGCGACTTTCCTACGAGCAGTACTTC	CASSPLQTGRLSYEQYF
TRBV10-3	TRBJ1-1	-	many	TGTGCCATCAGTGTCGGGGGGAACACTGAAGCTTTCTTT	CAISVGGNTEAFF
TRBV11-2	TRBJ1-2	-	-	TGTGCCAGCAGCTTAGTCTCGGCTTATGGCTACACCTTC	CASSLVSAYGYTF
TRBV5-1	TRBJ2-1	TRBD2	many	TGCGCCAGCAGCTTATCTTCCGGGGAGGGATACAATGAGCAGTTCTTC	CASSLSSGEGYNEQFF
TRBV3-1	TRBJ2-7	-	many	TGTGCCAGCAGCCCCGGACACACCGCCTACGAGCAGTACTTC	CASSPGHTAYEQYF
TRBV29-1	TRBJ2-1	-	-	TGCAGCGGATTGATTGGGCGGGACTCCTACAATGAGCAGTTCTTC	CSGLIGRDSYNEQFF
TRBV12-3/TRBV12-4	TRBJ2-7	TRBD1	many	TGTGCCAGCAGTTTCGGTTCGACAGGGAAAGAGCAGTACTTC	CASSFGSTGKEQYF
TRBV5-1	TRBJ2-1	-	many	TGCGCCAGCAGCTTGGGTTGGAATGAGCAGTTCTTC	CASSLGWNEQFF
TRBV7-1	TRBJ2-2	TRBD1	-	TGTGCCAGCAGCTCCTCCTGGGGACAGGGTAACACCGGGGAGCTGTTTTTT	CASSSSWGQGNTGELFF
TRBV10-3	TRBJ2-2	-	many	TGTGCCATGAACCCTGACGACACCGGGGAGCTGTTTTTT	CAMNPDDTGELFF
TRBV29-1	TRBJ2-5	-	many	TGCAGCGTTGAAGGACAGATAGAGACCCAGTACTTC	CSVEGQIETQYF
TRBV7-9	TRBJ1-1	-	many	TGTGCCAGCAGCCTGGGACGGACGCGACCCATGAACACTGAAGCTTTCTTT	CASSLGRTRPMNTEAFF
TRBV27	TRBJ2-7	-	many	TGTGCCAGCAGTTTATCCCGTACAGGAATAGTAGAGCAGTACTTC	CASSLSRTGIVEQYF
TRBV5-1	TRBJ2-7	TRBD1	many	TGCGCCAGCAGCACCGGAACAGGGGCCTACGAGCAGTACTTC	CASSTGTGAYEQYF
TRBV6-5	TRBJ2-7	TRBD2	many	TGTGCCAGTCAGTTAACGGGACTAGACTACGAGCAGTACTTC	CASQLTGLDYEQYF
TRBV12-3/TRBV12-4	TRBJ2-3	-	many	TGTGCCAGCAGAGGACTCGAACATACGCAGTATTTT	CASRGLEHTQYF
TRBV20-1	TRBJ1-6	-	many	TGCAGTGCTAGATCTACCGGGGACTCACCCCTCCACTTT	CSARSTGDSPLHF
TRBV24-1	TRBJ2-7	TRBD1	many	TGTGCCACCAGTGAAGGGGGACAGTCTTACGAGCAGTACTTC	CATSEGGQSYEQYF
TRBV3-1	TRBJ2-7	TRBD2	many	TGTGCCAGCAGCCAAGATTTAGCGGGGGACTACGAGCAGTACTTC	CASSQDLAGDYEQYF
TRBV5-1	TRBJ2-6	-	many	TGCGCCAGCAGCTTTGGATCCGAAACCTCTGGGGCCAACGTCCTGACTTTC	CASSFGSETSGANVLTF
TRBV7-2	TRBJ1-4	-	few	TGTGCCAGCACCGAAAGGTCGGGGAGGGAAACTAATGAAAAACTGTTTTTT	CASTERSGRETNEKLFF
TRBV24-1	TRBJ1-5	-	many	TGTGCCACCAGTGATTATGGTCAGCCCCAGCATTTT	CATSDYGQPQHF
TRBV30	TRBJ1-5	-	few	TGTGCCTGGAGCGCGGCCGGCAATCAGCCCCAGCATTTT	CAWSAAGNQPQHF
TRBV4-3	TRBJ2-3	TRBD1	-	TGCGCCAGCAGCCAAGATAGGGGGCCAGGTGGAGGAGTATTCACAGATACGCAGTATTTT	CASSQDRGPGGGVFTDTQYF
TRBV20-1	TRBJ2-2	TRBD1	many	TGCAGTGCTGGACCGAGGACAGGGAACACCGGGGAGCTGTTTTTT	CSAGPRTGNTGELFF
TRBV11-2	TRBJ1-1	-	-	TGTGCCAGCAGCTTCGGTTATCGCCAAACAGGGTCCACTGAAGCTTTCTTT	CASSFGYRQTGSTEAFF
TRBV24-1	TRBJ2-1	-	few	TGTGCCACCAGTGCCCTAGGGATTTACAATGAGCAGTTCTTC	CATSALGIYNEQFF
TRBV12-3/TRBV12-4	TRBJ2-7	-	many	TGTGCCAGCAGTTTAAAGGCAGGAGAATGGTACGAGCAGTACTTC	CASSLKAGEWYEQYF